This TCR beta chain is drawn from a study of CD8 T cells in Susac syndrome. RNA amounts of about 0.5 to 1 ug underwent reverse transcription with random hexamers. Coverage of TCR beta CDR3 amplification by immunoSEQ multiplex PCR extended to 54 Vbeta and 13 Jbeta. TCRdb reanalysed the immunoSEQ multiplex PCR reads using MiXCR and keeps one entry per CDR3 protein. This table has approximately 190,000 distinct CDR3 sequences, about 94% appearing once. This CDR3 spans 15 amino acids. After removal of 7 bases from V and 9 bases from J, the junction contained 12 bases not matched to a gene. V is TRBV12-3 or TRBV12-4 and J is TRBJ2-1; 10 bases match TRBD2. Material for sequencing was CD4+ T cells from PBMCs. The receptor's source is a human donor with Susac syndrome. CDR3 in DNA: TGTGCCAGCAATCTGGGGAGCGGGGGGGTTAGTGAGCAGTTCTTC. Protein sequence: CASNLGSGGVSEQFF.